This TCR beta chain was documented in a study of neoadjuvant anti-PD-1 for oral cavity cancer (dated by TCRdb to the early 2020s). Broadly, across the study: Before undergoing curative-intent surgical resection, most patients got three to four biweekly nivolumab doses at 3 mg/kg. A roughly 30% response rate was observed in the parent correlative cohort, in which over nine patients were included. For patients who did not progress, a fourth nivolumab dose was given around day 43, followed by definitive surgical resection on days 50-56. Patients with complete response, partial response or stable disease by RECIST 1.1 were defined as responders, whereas patients with progression were defined as non-responders. The paper's findings and limits, for the study overall: After neoadjuvant nivolumab, T cell clonality (Gini index) in PBMCs was significantly higher in non-responders than in responders. Only a few patients per response group were included in the TCR analyses, and larger cohorts for validation were called for by the authors. Higher pretreatment blood TCRbeta clonality and lower post-treatment tumor TCRbeta clonality were correlated with higher pretreatment blood Treg/Th17 ratios.

For deep sequencing, PBMC libraries mostly used approximately 500 ng of input genomic DNA, with six replicates for each sample. The immunoSEQ hsTCRbeta kit was used to prepare TCRbeta libraries, following the manufacturer's instructions. An Illumina NovaSeq 6000 S4 flow cell was used to sequence the final libraries, which had first been combined to 3 nM. The source study handled its data this way. Raw data preprocessing and quality control were performed with the immunoSEQ Analyzer. The analysis was limited to productive rearrangements, and each clonotype was defined by a unique CDR3 amino acid sequence. Repertoire clonality was estimated as the Gini-Simpson index, which was calculated using the R package tcR. Student's t test was used to compare Gini indices, and Pearson correlation was used to assess associations with tumor size change. TCRdb obtained this table from immuneACCESS and retained in-frame rearrangements with V and J assigned. These tables miss some clones; where compared with another copy, unresolved V genes account for less than half of the shortfall, and the remainder is unexplained. D and trimming come from the DNA, and the V and J calls and clone size come from that table. This sample lists around 14,000 clones; about 74% were detected once. 3.2% of the sample is held by the ten biggest clonotypes.

The time point label on this specimen signifies: after neoadjuvant nivolumab, at surgical resection. Patients were newly diagnosed with stage II-IVA oral cavity squamous cell carcinoma and had received no prior systemic or radiation treatment. The cohort was composed of patients with HPV-negative, locally advanced oral cavity squamous cell carcinoma. Peripheral blood mononuclear cells were analyzed directly, without maintenance or expansion in culture. Samples were obtained from a longitudinal correlative study of a single-arm phase II trial of neoadjuvant nivolumab in oral cavity squamous cell carcinoma. Subject-matched pre- and post-treatment PBMCs and tumors from three responders and three non-responders underwent genomic DNA-based TCRbeta sequencing. Peripheral blood mononuclear cells were drawn once before nivolumab treatment and a second time after treatment, when surgery took place. The Maxwell RSC DNA from Cells kit was used to extract genomic DNA from PBMCs.

CDR1 SGHTA and CDR2 FQGTGA are derived from the germline V gene. Including the terminal cysteine and phenylalanine, the CDR3 comprises 17 residues. Here the CDR3 DNA is all that survives: 51 bases in frame from base 1. Germline trimming: 10 bases from V, 0 bases from J; junction bases outside gene matches: 12. This clone has a handful of counts. The target of this receptor is not known. Qualities for individual bases were not recorded, and no much larger clone is one base off. This TCR derives from a person aged 35 to 85 with oral cavity squamous cell carcinoma. The chain is assembled from TRBV7-3 and TRBJ2-7, and TRBD2 matches 13 of the central bases. Sequences were derived from PBMCs, sampled after nivolumab (anti-PD-1) treatment. CDR3 loop: CANYRPGTSGDSYEQYF. The DNA sequence follows: TGTGCCAACTATCGTCCCGGGACTAGCGGGGACTCCTACGAGCAGTACTTC.